This TCR beta chain was sequenced in a study of T cells in Graves' hyperthyroidism and ophthalmopathy. Researchers amplified the TCR beta CDR3 regions from RNA transcripts. With the HTBI primer set, the TCR CDR3 went through a first round of RT-PCR. MiXCR, applied by TCRdb to the multiplex PCR reads, yields one record per CDR3 protein. This sample carries hundreds of thousands of distinct CDR3 sequences, roughly 14% of them seen once, and the ten largest clones take less than 6%. Unmatched junction bases numbered 8, after V lost 4 bases and J lost 6 bases. Looked up from germline, CDR1 is SGHKS and CDR2 is YYEKEE (reference sequence). The CDR3 consists of 14 residues.

The source material was blood. This clonotype was sampled from a woman in her twenties or thirties with Graves' hyperthyroidism that later progressed to Graves' ophthalmopathy. This rearrangement joins TRBV5-5 to TRBJ2-7; TRBD1 matches at 9 bases. The CDR3 DNA is TGTGCCAGCAGCCCCGGGACAGGGTTCTTCGAGCAGTACTTC. Amino acids: CASSPGTGFFEQYF.